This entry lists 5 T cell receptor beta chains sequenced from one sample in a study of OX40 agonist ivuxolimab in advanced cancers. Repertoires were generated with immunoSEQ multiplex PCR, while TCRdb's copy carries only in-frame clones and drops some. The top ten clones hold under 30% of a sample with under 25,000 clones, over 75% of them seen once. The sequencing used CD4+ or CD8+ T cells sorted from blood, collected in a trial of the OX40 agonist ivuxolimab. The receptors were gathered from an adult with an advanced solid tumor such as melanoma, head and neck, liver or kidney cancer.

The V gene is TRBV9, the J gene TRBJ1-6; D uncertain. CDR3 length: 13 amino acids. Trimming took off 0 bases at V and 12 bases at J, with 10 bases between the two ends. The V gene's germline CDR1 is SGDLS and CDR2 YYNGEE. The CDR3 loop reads CASSVVSGGPLHF. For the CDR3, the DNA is TGTGCCAGCAGCGTAGTTTCAGGTGGACCCCTCCACTTT.

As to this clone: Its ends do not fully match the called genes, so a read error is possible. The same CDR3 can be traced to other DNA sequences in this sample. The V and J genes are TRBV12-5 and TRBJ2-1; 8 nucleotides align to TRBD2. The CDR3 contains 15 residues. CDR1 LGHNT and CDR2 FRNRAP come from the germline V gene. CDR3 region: CACGPRGGAYNEQFF. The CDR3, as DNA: TGTGCTTGTGGCCCCCGGGGGGGGGCCTACAATGAGCAGTTCTTC.

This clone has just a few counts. The CDR3 sequence: CASSLEEGNYGYTF. The DNA for the CDR3 is TGTGCCAGTAGCCTCGAAGAGGGGAACTATGGCTACACCTTC. The chain links TRBV9 to TRBJ1-2; D is perhaps TRBD1 (5 bases). V lost 8 bases and J 2 bases, leaving 16 bases between the germline ends. The germline V gene has CDR1 SGDLS and CDR2 YYNGEE. The CDR3 is made up of 14 amino acids.

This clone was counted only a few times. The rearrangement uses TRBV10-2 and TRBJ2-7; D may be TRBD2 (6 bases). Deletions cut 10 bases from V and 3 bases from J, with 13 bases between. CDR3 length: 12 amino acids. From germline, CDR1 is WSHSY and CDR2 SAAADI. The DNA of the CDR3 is TGCGCCACCAGGAGCGGGTTCTACGAGCAGTACTTC. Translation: CATRSGFYEQYF.

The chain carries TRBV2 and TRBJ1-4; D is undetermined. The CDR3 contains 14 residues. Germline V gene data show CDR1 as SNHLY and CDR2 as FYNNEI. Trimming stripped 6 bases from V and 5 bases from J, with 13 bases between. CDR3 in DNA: TGTGCCAGCAGCCAAGGGATGGGGAATGAAAAACTGTTTTTT. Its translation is CASSQGMGNEKLFF.